The 11 T cell receptor beta chains listed next were all sequenced from one sample in a study of cytomegalovirus exposure and HLA in healthy donors. PCR involved 60 Vbeta and 13 Jbeta primers. The table came from immunoSEQ multiplex PCR; TCRdb's copy has only in-frame clones and leaves some out. This sample has around 140,000 clones, with approximately 80% found just once. The specimen was PBMCs. The receptor source for this set is a man aged 50 to 60 in good health and CMV-seronegative.

The J gene is TRBJ1-4, the V gene TRBV6-5; 7 bases match TRBD1. V lost 5 bases to trimming and J lost 3 bases; unmatched junction nucleotides: 6. Germline lookup yields CDR1 MNHEY and CDR2 SVGAGI. The CDR3 length is 15 residues. The CDR3 sequence is CASSIDRDANEKLFF. CDR3 DNA: TGTGCCAGCAGTATAGACAGGGATGCTAATGAAAAACTGTTTTTT.

The CDR3: CASSSTSGSLNEQFF. DNA of the CDR3: TGCGCCAGCAGCTCGACTAGCGGGAGCCTTAATGAGCAGTTCTTC. The rearrangement joins TRBV5-1 to TRBJ2-1, with 12 bases fitting TRBD2. With V trimmed by 3 bases and J by 7 bases, 5 bases remained unmatched. The CDR3 runs 15 residues. CDR1 and CDR2 (germline): SGHRS, YFSETQ.

J is TRBJ2-5 and V is TRBV5-5; 7 bases are shared with TRBD2. With 2 bases clipped from V and 5 bases from J, the junction kept 9 bases outside the gene matches. Germline values: CDR1 SGHKS, CDR2 YYEKEE (reference sequence). There are 15 residues in the CDR3. CDR3 nucleotides: TGTGCCAGCAGCTTTTCGGGAGGAGGGTTTGAGACCCAGTACTTC. Residues: CASSFSGGGFETQYF.

The rearrangement uses TRBV7-7 and TRBJ2-7, with a tentative D call TRBD1 (6 bases). Germline CDR1 is SSHAT and CDR2 is FNYEAQ (reference sequence). V lost 6 bases and J 3 bases, leaving 18 bases between the germline ends. The CDR3 is 15 amino acids. CDR3 DNA: TGTGCCAGCAGTCCGCGAAGCACAGGGAACTACGAGCAGTACTTC. Translated, it gives CASSPRSTGNYEQYF.

CDR3 nucleotide sequence: TGCGCCAGCAGCTTGTGGGCAGGGGGTAGGACTGAAGCTTTCTTT. Its translation: CASSLWAGGRTEAFF. The V call is TRBV5-1, the J call TRBJ1-1, with 7 bases aligning to TRBD1. The CDR3 is made up of 15 amino acids. J lost 5 bases, V lost 1 base, and 8 bases had no gene match. Germline lookup yields CDR1 SGHRS and CDR2 YFSETQ.

The chain couples TRBV7-9 to TRBJ2-5, with D uncertain. CDR3 length: 11 amino acids. The V and J ends lost 5 bases and 3 bases respectively, with 4 bases between them. Germline CDR1 is SEHNR and CDR2 is FQNEAQ (reference sequence). CDR3 amino acids: CASSEEETQYF. In nucleotides, the CDR3 is TGTGCCAGCAGCGAGGAAGAGACCCAGTACTTC.

V gene TRBV19 combines with J gene TRBJ2-1; TRBD2 matches 11 bases. The CDR3 length is 15 residues. Germline V gives CDR1 LNHDA, CDR2 SQIVND (reference sequence). Trimming removed 3 bases from V and 12 bases from J; junction bases left unmatched: 10. CDR3 protein: CASSMTLAGEWGQFF. CDR3 nucleotide sequence: TGTGCCAGTAGTATGACACTAGCGGGAGAATGGGGGCAGTTCTTC. Filled out from reference TRBV19 and TRBJ2-1, the complete variable domain reads DGGITQSPKYLFRKEGQNVTLSCEQNLNHDAMYWYRQDPGQGLRLIYYSQIVNDFQKGDIAEGYSVSREKKESFPLTVTSAQKNPTAFYLCASSMTLAGEWGQFFGPGTRLTVL.

As concerns this clone: Additional DNA sequences in this sample encode the identical CDR3. This sequence joins TRBV5-1 and TRBJ2-7; TRBD1 matches at 8 bases. The CDR3 is made up of 14 amino acids. CDR1 and CDR2 (germline): SGHRS, YFSETQ. V lost 0 bases to trimming and J lost 3 bases; unmatched junction nucleotides: 2. The CDR3 DNA reads as TGCGCCAGCAGCTTGGAAGACAGGGGCTACGAGCAGTACTTC. Amino acids: CASSLEDRGYEQYF.

The chain couples TRBV11-2 to TRBJ2-5; 9 bases are shared with TRBD2. Germline V gives CDR1 SGHAT, CDR2 FQNNGV. This CDR3 comprises 15 residues. After removal of 5 bases from V and 9 bases from J, the junction contained 13 bases not matched to a gene. This CDR3 is CASSPDSGTSPAQYF. In DNA form, the CDR3 reads TGTGCCAGCAGCCCGGACTCCGGGACTAGCCCGGCCCAGTACTTC.

This chain joins TRBV5-1 and TRBJ2-5; D uncertain. This CDR3 is built from 13 residues. In germline, CDR1 is SGHRS, CDR2 YFSETQ. Between the trimmed V and J ends, which lost 5 bases and 2 bases, there was a span of 10 bases. The CDR3, as DNA: TGCGCCAGCAGTCCACAGCTACAAGAGACCCAGTACTTC. Protein sequence: CASSPQLQETQYF.

The chain joins TRBV19 to TRBJ1-2; TRBD1 is a possible D gene (6 bases). This CDR3 spans 13 amino acids. Germline CDR1 LNHDA, CDR2 SQIVND (reference sequence). V lost 4 bases, J lost 7 bases, and 13 bases lay in between. The DNA of the CDR3 is TGTGCCAGTAGTAACAGGGAAGTGAGTGGCTACACCTTC. Translating gives CASSNREVSGYTF.